This paragraph covers one TCR beta chain sequence. Its antigen is unknown. Per-nucleotide qualities are absent, and no much larger clonotype sits a single base away. This specimen belongs to a study of blood T cell repertoires in COVID-19 (TCRdb year 2020). For the study in its entirety: Samples from collaborators originated in the United States, Italy and Spain and spanned both the acute and convalescent phases of COVID-19. Where available, HLA class I and class II types were taken from metadata supplied by the sample provider and were not determined by assay-based typing. A de-identified subject ID, COVID-19 status, age in years and sex were almost always included in the sample metadata. The repertoires were released in a freely available public database intended as a resource for research on the immune response to SARS-CoV-2. The material from the prospective study consisted of cDNA or gDNA derived from T cells, B-cell-depleted T cells, or PBMCs. Samples were obtained from the ongoing ImmuneRACE study (first 160 participants) and from 1,254 subjects provided by 6 global collaborators. Deeply sampled blood TCRbeta repertoires from subjects exposed to, actively infected with, or recovered from COVID-19 were included in the dataset. The full study reports these points: The quantity of clinical and demographic metadata differed by source and by participant and was supplied without curation.

Each collaborating institution followed its own protocols to collect whole blood in K2EDTA tubes. For TCRbeta analysis, collaborator samples were shipped as frozen whole blood, as isolated PBMCs, or as DNA extracted from either sample type. Deletion took 6 bases off V and 2 bases off J, with a span of 13 bases between the germline ends. The CDR3 measures 14 amino acids from cysteine to phenylalanine. Just the 42-base CDR3 DNA is kept, in frame starting at base 1. The germline V gene encodes CDR1 SGHRS and CDR2 YFSETQ. The immunoSEQ Assay, a bias-controlled multiplex PCR, was used to amplify TCRbeta CDR3 regions from genomic DNA. The paper's processing steps were these. The number of nucleated cells in each sample was estimated from the amplification of reference gene primers within the assay. Sequence reads were collapsed and filtered to measure the absolute abundance of every unique TCRbeta CDR3 rearrangement. For each sample, productive Simpson clonality was calculated by taking the square root of Simpson's diversity index across productive rearrangements. This immuneACCESS table, as held by TCRdb, lists in-frame sequences with V and J called but not all clones. Of the missing ones, under half trace to an unresolved V gene in checked studies; the others have no known cause. Clone size and the V and J calls come from that table; the DNA yielded D and trimming. The sample table lists 77,000 or so clones, roughly 83% of them with a count of one. The ten largest make up over 5% of the sample.

Specimen: peripheral blood. The TCR sequence derives from a woman aged 55-69 years with acute or convalescent COVID-19. Recombination connected TRBV5-1 to TRBJ2-3, with the identity of the D gene unclear. Here is the DNA: TGCGCCAGCACCCCCCTCGTGTCCACAGATACGCAGTATTTT. It is translated as CASTPLVSTDTQYF.